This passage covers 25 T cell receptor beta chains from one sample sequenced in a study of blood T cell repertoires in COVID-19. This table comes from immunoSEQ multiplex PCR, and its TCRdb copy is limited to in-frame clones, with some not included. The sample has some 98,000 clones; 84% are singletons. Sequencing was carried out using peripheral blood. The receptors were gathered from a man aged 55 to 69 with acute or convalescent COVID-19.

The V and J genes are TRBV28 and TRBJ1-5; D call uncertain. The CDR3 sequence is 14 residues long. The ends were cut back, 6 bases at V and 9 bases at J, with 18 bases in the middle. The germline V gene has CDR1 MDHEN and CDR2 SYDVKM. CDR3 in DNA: TGTGCCAGCAGCTCTGACACCCCCGGATCGCCCCAGCATTTT. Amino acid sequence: CASSSDTPGSPQHF.

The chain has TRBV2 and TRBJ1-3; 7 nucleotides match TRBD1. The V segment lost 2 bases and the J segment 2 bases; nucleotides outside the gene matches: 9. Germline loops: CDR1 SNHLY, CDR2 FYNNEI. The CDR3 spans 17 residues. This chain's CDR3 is CASSERRGQSPGNTIYF. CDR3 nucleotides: TGTGCCAGCAGTGAAAGGCGGGGACAGTCCCCTGGAAACACCATATATTTT. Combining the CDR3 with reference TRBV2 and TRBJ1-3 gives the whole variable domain EPEVTQTPSHQVTQMGQEVILRCVPISNHLYFYWYRQILGQKVEFLVSFYNNEISEKSEIFDDQFSVERPDGSNFTLKIRSTKLEDSAMYFCASSERRGQSPGNTIYFGEGSWLTVV.

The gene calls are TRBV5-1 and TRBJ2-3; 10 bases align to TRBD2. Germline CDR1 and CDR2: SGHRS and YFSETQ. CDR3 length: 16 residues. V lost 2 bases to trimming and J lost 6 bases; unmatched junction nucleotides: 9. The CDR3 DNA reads TGCGCCAGCAGCTTTTTTAGCGGGGGGTCCAGGGATACGCAGTATTTT. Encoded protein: CASSFFSGGSRDTQYF.

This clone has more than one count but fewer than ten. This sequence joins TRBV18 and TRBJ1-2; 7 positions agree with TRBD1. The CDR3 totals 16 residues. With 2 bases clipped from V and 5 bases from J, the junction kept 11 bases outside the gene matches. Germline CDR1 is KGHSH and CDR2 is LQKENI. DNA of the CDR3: TGTGCCAGCTCACCATACTGGGAGCCAGGGGGGTATGGCTACACCTTC. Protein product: CASSPYWEPGGYGYTF.

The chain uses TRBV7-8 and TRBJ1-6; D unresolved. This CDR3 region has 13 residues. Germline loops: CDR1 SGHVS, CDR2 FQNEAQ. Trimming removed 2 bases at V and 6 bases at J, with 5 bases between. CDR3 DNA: TGTGCCAGCAGCTTACAGTCTAATTCACCCCTCCACTTT. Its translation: CASSLQSNSPLHF.

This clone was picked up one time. CDR3 in amino acids: CAWAKGRDQPQHF. As DNA, the CDR3 is TGTGCCTGGGCAAAAGGGAGGGATCAGCCCCAGCATTTT. V and J are TRBV30 and TRBJ1-5; no clear D gene. The CDR3 is made up of 13 amino acids. With 5 bases removed from V and 5 bases from J, the gap between germline ends came to 13 bases. CDR1 GTSNPN and CDR2 SVGIG come from the germline V gene (reference sequence).

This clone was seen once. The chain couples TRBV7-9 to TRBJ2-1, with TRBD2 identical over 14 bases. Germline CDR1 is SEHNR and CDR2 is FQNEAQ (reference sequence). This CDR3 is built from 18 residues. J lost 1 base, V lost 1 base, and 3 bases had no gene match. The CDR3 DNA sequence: TGTGCCAGCAGCTTAGATAGGACTAGCGGGGGGTCCTACAATGAGCAGTTCTTC. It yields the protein CASSLDRTSGGSYNEQFF.

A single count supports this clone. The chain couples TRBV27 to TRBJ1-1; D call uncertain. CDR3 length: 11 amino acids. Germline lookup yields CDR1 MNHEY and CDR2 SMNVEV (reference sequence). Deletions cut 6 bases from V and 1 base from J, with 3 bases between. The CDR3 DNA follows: TGTGCCAGCAGGAGGAACACTGAAGCTTTCTTT. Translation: CASRRNTEAFF.

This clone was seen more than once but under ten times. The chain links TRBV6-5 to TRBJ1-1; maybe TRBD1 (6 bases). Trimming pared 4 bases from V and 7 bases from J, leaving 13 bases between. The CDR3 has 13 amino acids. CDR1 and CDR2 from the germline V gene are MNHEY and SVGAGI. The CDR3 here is CASSSDSYNEAFF. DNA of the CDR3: TGTGCCAGCAGTTCGGACAGCTACAATGAAGCTTTCTTT.

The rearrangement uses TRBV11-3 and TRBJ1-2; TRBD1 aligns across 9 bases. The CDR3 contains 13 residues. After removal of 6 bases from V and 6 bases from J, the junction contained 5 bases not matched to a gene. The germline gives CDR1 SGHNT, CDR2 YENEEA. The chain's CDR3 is CASRFTGGNGYTF. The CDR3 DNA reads TGTGCCAGCAGATTTACAGGGGGCAATGGCTACACCTTC. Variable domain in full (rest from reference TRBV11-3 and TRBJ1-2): EAGVVQSPRYKIIEKKQPVAFWCNPISGHNTLYWYLQNLGQGPELLIRYENEEAVDDSQLPKDRFSAERLKGVDSTLKIQPAELGDSAVYLCASRFTGGNGYTFGSGTRLTVV.

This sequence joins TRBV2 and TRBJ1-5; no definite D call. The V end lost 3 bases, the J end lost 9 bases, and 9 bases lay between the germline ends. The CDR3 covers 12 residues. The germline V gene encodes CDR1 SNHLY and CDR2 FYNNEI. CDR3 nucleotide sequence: TGTGCCAGCAGTGATGGTGGAGGGCCCCAGCATTTT. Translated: CASSDGGGPQHF.

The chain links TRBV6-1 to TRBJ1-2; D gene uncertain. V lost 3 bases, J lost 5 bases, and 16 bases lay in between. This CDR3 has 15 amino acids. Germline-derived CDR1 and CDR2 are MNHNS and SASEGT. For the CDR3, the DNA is TGTGCCAGCAGTGAGCAGAAAAGATCTTCATATGGCTACACCTTC. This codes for CASSEQKRSSYGYTF.

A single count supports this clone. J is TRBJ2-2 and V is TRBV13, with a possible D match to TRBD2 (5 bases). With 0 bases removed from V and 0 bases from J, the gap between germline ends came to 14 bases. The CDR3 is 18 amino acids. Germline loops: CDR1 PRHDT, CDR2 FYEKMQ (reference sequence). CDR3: CASSLGLENYANTGELFF. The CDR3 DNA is TGTGCCAGCAGCTTAGGACTAGAAAATTACGCGAACACCGGGGAGCTGTTTTTT.

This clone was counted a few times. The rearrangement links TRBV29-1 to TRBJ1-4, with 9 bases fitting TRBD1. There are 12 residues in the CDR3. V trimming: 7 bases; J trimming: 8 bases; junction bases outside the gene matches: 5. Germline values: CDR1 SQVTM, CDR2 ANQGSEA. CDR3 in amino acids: CSAGTGREKLFF. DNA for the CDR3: TGCAGCGCCGGGACAGGGCGGGAAAAACTGTTTTTT. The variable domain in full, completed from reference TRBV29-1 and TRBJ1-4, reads SAVISQKPSRDICQRGTSLTIQCQVDSQVTMMFWYRQQPGQSLTLIATANQGSEATYESGFVIDKFPISRPNLTFSTLTVSNMSPEDSSIYLCSAGTGREKLFFGSGTQLSVL.

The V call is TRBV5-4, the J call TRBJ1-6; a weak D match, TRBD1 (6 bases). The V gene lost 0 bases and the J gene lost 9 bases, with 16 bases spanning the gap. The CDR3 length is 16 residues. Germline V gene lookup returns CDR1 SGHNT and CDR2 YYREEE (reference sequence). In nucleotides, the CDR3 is TGTGCCAGCAGCTTGGGAGGGCAGGGGTTGGTTTCACCCCTCCACTTT. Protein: CASSLGGQGLVSPLHF.

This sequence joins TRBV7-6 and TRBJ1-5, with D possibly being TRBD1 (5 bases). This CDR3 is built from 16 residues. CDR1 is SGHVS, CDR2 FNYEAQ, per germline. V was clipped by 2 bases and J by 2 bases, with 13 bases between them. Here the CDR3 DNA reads TGTGCCAGCAGCTTATACGGGGGTTTGCGCAATCAGCCCCAGCATTTT. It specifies CASSLYGGLRNQPQHF.

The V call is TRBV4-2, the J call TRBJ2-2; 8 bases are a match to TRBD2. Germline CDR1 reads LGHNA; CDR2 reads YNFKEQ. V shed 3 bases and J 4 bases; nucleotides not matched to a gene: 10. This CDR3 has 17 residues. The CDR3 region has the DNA TGTGCCAGCAGCCAGTCACCCGGGGGGGGTGGCACCGGGGAGCTGTTTTTT. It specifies CASSQSPGGGGTGELFF.

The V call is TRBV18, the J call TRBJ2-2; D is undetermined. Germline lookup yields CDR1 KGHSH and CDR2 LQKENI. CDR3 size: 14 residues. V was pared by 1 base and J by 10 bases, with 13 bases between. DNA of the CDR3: TGTGCCAGCTCACCACTCGTCCCCAGTGCGGAGCTGTTTTTT. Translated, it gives CASSPLVPSAELFF.

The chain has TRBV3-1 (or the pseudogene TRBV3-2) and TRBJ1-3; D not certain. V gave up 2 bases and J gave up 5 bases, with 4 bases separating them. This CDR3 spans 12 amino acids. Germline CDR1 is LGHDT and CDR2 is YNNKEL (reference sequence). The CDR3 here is CASSQLRNTIYF. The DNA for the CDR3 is TGTGCCAGCAGCCAATTAAGAAACACCATATATTTT.

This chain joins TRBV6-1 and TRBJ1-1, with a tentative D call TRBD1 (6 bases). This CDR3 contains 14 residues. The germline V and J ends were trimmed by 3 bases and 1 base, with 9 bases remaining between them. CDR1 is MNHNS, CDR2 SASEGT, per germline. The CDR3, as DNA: TGTGCCAGCAGTGAGGCAGGGGCGAACACTGAAGCTTTCTTT. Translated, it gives CASSEAGANTEAFF.

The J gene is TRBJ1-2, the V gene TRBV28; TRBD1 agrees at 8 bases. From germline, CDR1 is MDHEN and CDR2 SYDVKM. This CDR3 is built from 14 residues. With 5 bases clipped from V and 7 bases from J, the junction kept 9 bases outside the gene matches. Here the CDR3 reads CASSPTDRAGGYTF. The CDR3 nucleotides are TGTGCCAGCAGTCCGACGGACAGGGCTGGTGGCTACACCTTC.

The CDR3 is CASLGGALNYGYTF. The CDR3, as DNA: TGTGCCAGCTTGGGAGGGGCCCTTAACTATGGCTACACCTTC. V is TRBV7-2 and J is TRBJ1-2; TRBD1 might be the D (5 bases). The CDR3 is 14 amino acids. Trimming removed 8 bases at V and 1 base at J, with 14 bases between. CDR1 and CDR2 from the germline V gene are SGHTA and FQGNSA.

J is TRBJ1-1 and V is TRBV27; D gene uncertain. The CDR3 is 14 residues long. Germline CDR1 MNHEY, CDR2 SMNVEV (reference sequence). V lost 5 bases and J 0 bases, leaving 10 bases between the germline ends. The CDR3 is CASSVIGVNTEAFF. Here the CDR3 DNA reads TGTGCCAGCAGTGTAATCGGGGTGAACACTGAAGCTTTCTTT.

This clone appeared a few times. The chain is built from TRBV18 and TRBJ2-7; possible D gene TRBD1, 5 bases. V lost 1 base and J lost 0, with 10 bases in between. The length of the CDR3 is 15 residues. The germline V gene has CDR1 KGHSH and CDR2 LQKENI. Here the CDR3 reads CASSPLGQNSYEQYV. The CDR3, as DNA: TGTGCCAGCTCACCACTGGGGCAAAACTCCTACGAGCAGTACGTC.

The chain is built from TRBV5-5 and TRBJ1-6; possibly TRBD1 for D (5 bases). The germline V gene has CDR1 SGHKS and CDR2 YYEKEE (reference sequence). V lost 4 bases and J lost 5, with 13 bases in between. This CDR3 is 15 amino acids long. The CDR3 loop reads CASSPQTGDNSPLHF. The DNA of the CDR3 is TGTGCCAGCAGCCCGCAAACAGGAGATAATTCACCCCTCCACTTT.